The rows below give T cell receptor beta chains drawn from one sample of a study of beta chain features in type 1 diabetes. Assay used: immunoSEQ multiplex PCR; TCRdb lists only in-frame clones, some missing. The sample consists of roughly 230,000 clones, approximately 11% of them appearing once. Input material: naive CD4+ T cells from blood. These receptor sequences come from a man younger than 45 with type 1 diabetes. Each CDR3 is given with its conserved first and last residue. A D gene is named only where the DNA matches it firmly. For some rows the clone size is stated as once, few or many, or as a class when expanded; others skip it.

clone size,J gene,D gene,V gene,CDR3 protein,CDR3 DNA
-,TRBJ2-5,-,TRBV9,CASSVGLVGGLSKETQYF,TGTGCCAGCAGCGTAGGATTGGTGGGGGGGCTATCAAAGGAGACCCAGTACTTC
-,TRBJ2-5,-,TRBV5-1,CASSLEQGQETQYF,TGCGCCAGCAGCTTGGAACAGGGTCAAGAGACCCAGTACTTC
-,TRBJ2-3,TRBD1,TRBV7-3,CASSPGTESSTDTQYF,TGTGCCAGCAGCCCTGGGACAGAGTCTAGCACAGATACGCAGTATTTT
-,TRBJ2-5,TRBD2,TRBV2,CASSEGGGKTQYF,TGTGCCAGCAGTGAAGGGGGGGGAAAGACCCAGTACTTC
-,TRBJ1-1,-,TRBV9,CASSVDPDMNTEAFF,TGTGCCAGCAGCGTAGATCCAGACATGAACACTGAAGCTTTCTTT
-,TRBJ2-5,TRBD2,TRBV5-6,CASSSLLAGGPETQYF,TGTGCCAGCAGCTCCTTGCTAGCGGGGGGCCCAGAGACCCAGTACTTC
few,TRBJ1-3,TRBD1,TRBV27,CASNGPGTGGGNTIYF,TGTGCCAGCAACGGTCCCGGGACAGGGGGCGGAAACACCATATATTTT
-,TRBJ2-3,-,TRBV7-9,CASSSTAFTDTQYF,TGTGCCAGCAGCTCGACAGCATTCACAGATACGCAGTATTTT
few,TRBJ1-6,-,TRBV4-3,CASSQDLRGNSPLHF,TGCGCCAGCAGCCAAGATCTCAGGGGTAACTCACCCCTCCACTTT
-,TRBJ2-5,-,TRBV29-1,CSVRGQETQYF,TGCAGCGTCAGGGGCCAAGAGACCCAGTACTTC
few,TRBJ2-5,-,TRBV4-3,CASSLSRQRQETQYF,TGCGCCAGCAGCCTGTCCAGACAGAGACAAGAGACCCAGTACTTC
-,TRBJ2-7,-,TRBV6-5,CASRGRGYEQYF,TGTGCCAGCAGGGGCCGGGGCTACGAGCAGTACTTC
few,TRBJ2-6,-,TRBV21-1,CASRASSGANVLTF,TGTGCCAGCAGGGCCAGCTCTGGGGCCAACGTCCTGACTTTC
-,TRBJ1-1,-,TRBV28,CASSEATATEAFF,TGTGCCAGCAGTGAGGCGACAGCCACTGAAGCTTTCTTT
few,TRBJ1-1,-,TRBV11-3,CASCQGTLSEAFF,TGTGCCTCGTGCCAGGGGACATTGAGTGAAGCTTTCTTT
few,TRBJ1-6,-,TRBV6-6,CASSYSSDSPLHF,TGTGCCAGCAGTTACTCGAGTGATTCACCCCTCCACTTT
-,TRBJ1-1,TRBD1,TRBV12-5,CASGFRGRNTEAFF,TGTGCTAGTGGTTTCAGGGGGCGGAACACTGAAGCTTTCTTT